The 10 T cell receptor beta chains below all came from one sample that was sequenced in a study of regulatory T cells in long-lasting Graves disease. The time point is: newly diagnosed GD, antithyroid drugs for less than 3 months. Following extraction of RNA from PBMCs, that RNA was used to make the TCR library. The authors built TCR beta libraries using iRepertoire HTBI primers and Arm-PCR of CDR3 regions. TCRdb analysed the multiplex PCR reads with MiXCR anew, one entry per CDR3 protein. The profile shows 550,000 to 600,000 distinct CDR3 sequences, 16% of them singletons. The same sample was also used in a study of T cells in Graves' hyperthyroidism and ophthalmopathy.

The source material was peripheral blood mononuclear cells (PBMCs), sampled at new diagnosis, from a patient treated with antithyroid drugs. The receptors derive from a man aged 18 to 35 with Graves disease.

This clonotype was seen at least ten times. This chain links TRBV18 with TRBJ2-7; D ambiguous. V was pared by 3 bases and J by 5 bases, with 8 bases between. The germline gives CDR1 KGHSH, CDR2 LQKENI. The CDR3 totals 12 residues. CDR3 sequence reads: CASSPQANEQYF. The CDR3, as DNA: TGTGCCAGCTCACCGCAAGCGAACGAGCAGTACTTC.

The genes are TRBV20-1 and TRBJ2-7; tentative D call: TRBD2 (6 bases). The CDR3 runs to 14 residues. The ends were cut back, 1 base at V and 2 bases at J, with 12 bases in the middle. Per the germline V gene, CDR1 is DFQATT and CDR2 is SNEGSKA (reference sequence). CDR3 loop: CSARGQRAAYEQYF. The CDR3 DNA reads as TGCAGTGCTAGAGGACAGCGGGCCGCCTACGAGCAGTACTTC.

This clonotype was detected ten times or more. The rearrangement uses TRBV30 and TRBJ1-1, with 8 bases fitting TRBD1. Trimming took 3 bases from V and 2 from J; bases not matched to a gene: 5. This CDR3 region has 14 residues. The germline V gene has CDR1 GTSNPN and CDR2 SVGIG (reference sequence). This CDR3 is CAWSPGTGNTEAFF. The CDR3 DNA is TGTGCCTGGAGCCCCGGGACAGGTAACACTGAAGCTTTCTTT.

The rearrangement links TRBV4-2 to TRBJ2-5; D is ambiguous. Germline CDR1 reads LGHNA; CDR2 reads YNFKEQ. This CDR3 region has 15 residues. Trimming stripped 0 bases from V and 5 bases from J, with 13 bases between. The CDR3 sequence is CASSQDRRELETQYF. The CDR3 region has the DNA TGTGCCAGCAGCCAAGATCGTCGAGAGCTGGAGACCCAGTACTTC.

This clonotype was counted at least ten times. In nucleotides, the CDR3 is TGTGCCAGCAGCTTAGGTTGGAGGGGAGATACGCAGTATTTT. Protein: CASSLGWRGDTQYF. The J gene is TRBJ2-3, the V gene TRBV11-2; tentatively, D is TRBD2 (6 bases). Germline CDR1 is SGHAT and CDR2 is FQNNGV. This CDR3 spans 14 amino acids. V was pared by 1 base and J by 5 bases, with 10 bases between.

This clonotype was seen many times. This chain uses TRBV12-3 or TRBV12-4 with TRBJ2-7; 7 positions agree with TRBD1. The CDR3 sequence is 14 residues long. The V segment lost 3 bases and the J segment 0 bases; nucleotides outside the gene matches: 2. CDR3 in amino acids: CASSLGQISYEQYF. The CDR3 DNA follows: TGTGCCAGCAGTTTGGGACAGATCTCCTACGAGCAGTACTTC.

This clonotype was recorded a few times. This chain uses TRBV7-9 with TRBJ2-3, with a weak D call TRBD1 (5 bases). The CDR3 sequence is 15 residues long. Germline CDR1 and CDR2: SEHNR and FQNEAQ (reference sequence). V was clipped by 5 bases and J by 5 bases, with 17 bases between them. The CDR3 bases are TGTGCCAGCAGCCCCCCAGGGCGATGGGGAGATACGCAGTATTTT. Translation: CASSPPGRWGDTQYF. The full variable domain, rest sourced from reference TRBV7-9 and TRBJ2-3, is DTGVSQNPRHKITKRGQNVTFRCDPISEHNRLYWYRQTLGQGPEFLTYFQNEAQLEKSRLLSDRFSAERPKGSFSTLEIQRTEQGDSAMYLCASSPPGRWGDTQYFGPGTRLTVL.

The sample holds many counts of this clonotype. The CDR3, as DNA: TGTGCCAGCAGTTCTGCCGGGACAGGTGAAGCTTTCTTT. It encodes CASSSAGTGEAFF. The rearrangement joins TRBV12-3 or TRBV12-4 to TRBJ1-1, with TRBD1 matching 8 bases. The V and J ends lost 4 bases and 7 bases, in that order; junction bases with no gene match: 5. The CDR3 extends over 13 amino acids.

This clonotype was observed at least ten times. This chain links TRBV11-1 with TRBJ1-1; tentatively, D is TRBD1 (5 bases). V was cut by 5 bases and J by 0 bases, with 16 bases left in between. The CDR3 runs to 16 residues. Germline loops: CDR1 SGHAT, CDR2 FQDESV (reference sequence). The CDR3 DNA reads TGTGCCAGCAGCGAATGGGACGGGGGGATGAACACTGAAGCTTTCTTT. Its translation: CASSEWDGGMNTEAFF. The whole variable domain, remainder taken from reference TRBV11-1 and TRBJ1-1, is EAEVAQSPRYKITEKSQAVAFWCDPISGHATLYWYRQILGQGPELLVQFQDESVVDDSQLPKDRFSAERLKGVDSTLKIQPAELGDSAMYLCASSEWDGGMNTEAFFGQGTRLTVV.

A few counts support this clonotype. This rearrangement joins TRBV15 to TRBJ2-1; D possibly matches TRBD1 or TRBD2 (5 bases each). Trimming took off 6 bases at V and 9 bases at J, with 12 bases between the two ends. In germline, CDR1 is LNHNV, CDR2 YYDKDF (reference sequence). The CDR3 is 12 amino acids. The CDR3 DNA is TGTGCCACCAGGGACCGGGACCGTGAGCAGTTCTTC. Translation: CATRDRDREQFF. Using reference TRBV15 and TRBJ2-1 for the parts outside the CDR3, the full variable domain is DAMVIQNPRYQVTQFGKPVTLSCSQTLNHNVMYWYQQKSSQAPKLLFHYYDKDFNNEADTPDNFQSRRPNTSFCFLDIRSPGLGDTAMYLCATRDRDREQFFGPGTRLTVL.